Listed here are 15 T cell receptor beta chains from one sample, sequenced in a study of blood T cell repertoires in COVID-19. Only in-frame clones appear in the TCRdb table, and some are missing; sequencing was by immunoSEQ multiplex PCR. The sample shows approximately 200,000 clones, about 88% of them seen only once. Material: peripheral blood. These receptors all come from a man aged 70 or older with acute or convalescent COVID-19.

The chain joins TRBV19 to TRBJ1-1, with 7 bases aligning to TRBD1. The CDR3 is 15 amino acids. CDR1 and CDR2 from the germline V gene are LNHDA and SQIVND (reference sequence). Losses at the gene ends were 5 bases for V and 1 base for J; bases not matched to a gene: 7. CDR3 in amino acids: CASSLEGASNTEAFF. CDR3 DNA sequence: TGTGCCAGTAGTTTGGAGGGGGCATCGAACACTGAAGCTTTCTTT.

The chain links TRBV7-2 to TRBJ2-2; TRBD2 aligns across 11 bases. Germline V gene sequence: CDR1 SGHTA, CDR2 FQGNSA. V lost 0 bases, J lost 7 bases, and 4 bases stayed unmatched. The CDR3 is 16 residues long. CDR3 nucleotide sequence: TGTGCCAGCAGCTTAGCTACTAGCGGGAGCCTCGGGGAGCTGTTTTTT. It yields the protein CASSLATSGSLGELFF.

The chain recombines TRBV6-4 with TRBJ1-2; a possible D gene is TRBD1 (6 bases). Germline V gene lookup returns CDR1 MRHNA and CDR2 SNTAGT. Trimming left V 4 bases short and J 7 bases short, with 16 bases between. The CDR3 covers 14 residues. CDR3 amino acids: CASSGSGGGLGYTF. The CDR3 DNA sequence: TGTGCCAGCAGTGGCTCTGGGGGGGGGCTTGGCTACACCTTC.

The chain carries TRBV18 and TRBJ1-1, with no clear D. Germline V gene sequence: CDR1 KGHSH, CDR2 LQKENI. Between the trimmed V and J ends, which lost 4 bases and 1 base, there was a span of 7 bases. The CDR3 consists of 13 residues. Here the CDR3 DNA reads TGTGCCAGCTCACTAATAGAGAACACTGAAGCTTTCTTT. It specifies CASSLIENTEAFF.

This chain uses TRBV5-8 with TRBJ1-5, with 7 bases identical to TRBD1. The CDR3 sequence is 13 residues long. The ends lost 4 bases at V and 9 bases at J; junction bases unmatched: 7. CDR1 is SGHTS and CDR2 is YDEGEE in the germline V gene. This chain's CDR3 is CASSPDRTRPQHF. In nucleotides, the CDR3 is TGTGCCAGCAGCCCGGACAGGACCCGGCCCCAGCATTTT.

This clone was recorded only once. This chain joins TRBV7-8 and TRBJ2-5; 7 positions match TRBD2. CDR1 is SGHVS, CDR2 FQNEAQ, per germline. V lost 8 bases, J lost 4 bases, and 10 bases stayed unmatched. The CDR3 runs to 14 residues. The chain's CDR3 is CASFVGGPIETQYF. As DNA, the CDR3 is TGTGCCAGCTTTGTGGGAGGGCCTATAGAGACCCAGTACTTC.

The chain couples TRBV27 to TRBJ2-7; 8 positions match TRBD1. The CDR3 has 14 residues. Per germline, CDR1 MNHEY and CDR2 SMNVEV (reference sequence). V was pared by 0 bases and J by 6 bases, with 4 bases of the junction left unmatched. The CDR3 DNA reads TGTGCCAGCAGTTTATCAAGGGGGACAGGCGAGCAGTACTTC. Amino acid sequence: CASSLSRGTGEQYF.

The CDR3 protein is CASSPSYSSYEQYF. CDR3 bases: TGTGCCAGCAGCCCCTCCTACAGCTCCTACGAGCAGTACTTC. This sequence joins TRBV3-1 (or the pseudogene TRBV3-2) and TRBJ2-7; D is unresolved. V was cut by 4 bases and J by 0 bases, with 10 bases left in between. Germline V gene data show CDR1 as LGHDT and CDR2 as YNNKEL (reference sequence). The CDR3 contains 14 residues.

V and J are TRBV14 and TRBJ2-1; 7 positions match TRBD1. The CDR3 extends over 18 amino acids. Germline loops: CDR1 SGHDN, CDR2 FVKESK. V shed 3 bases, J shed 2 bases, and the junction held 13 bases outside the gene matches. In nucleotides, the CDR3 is TGTGCCAGCAGCCAGTCCGGGACAGTAAGATTTCCCTACAATGAGCAGTTCTTC. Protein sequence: CASSQSGTVRFPYNEQFF.

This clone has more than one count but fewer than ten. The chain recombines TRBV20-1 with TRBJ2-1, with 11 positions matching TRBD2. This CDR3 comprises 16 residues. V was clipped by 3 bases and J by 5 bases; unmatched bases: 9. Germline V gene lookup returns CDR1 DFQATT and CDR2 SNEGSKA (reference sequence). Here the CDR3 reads CSASGVLAGVNNEQFF. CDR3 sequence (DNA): TGCAGTGCTAGTGGGGTACTAGCGGGAGTAAACAATGAGCAGTTCTTC.

CDR3 bases: TGTGCCAGCCAAATGGACAGGGAGGGAGAGACCCAGTACTTC. Its protein is CASQMDREGETQYF. The chain uses TRBV11-2 and TRBJ2-5, with D maybe TRBD1 (8 bases). The V end was cut by 8 bases, the J end by 4 bases, with 17 bases between. This CDR3 comprises 14 residues. Germline V CDR1 and CDR2: SGHAT, FQNNGV. The whole variable domain, remainder taken from reference TRBV11-2 and TRBJ2-5, is EAGVAQSPRYKIIEKRQSVAFWCNPISGHATLYWYQQILGQGPKLLIQFQNNGVVDDSQLPKDRFSAERLKGVDSTLKIQPAKLEDSAVYLCASQMDREGETQYFGPGTRLLVL.

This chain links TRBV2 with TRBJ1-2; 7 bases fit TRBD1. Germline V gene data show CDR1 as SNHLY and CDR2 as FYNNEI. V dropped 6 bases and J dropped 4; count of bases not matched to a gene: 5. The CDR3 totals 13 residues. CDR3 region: CASRVGTVYGYTF. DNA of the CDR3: TGTGCCAGCAGAGTCGGGACAGTCTATGGCTACACCTTC.

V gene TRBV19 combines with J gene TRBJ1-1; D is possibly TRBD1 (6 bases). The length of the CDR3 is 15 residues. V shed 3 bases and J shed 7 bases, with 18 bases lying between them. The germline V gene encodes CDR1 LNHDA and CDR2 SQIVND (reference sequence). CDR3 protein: CASSMAGAGKVEAFF. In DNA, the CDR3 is TGTGCCAGTAGTATGGCGGGGGCAGGGAAAGTTGAAGCTTTCTTT.

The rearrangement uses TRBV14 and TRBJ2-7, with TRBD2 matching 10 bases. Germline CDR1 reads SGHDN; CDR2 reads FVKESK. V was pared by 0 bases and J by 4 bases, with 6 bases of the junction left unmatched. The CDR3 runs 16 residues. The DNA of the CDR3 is TGTGCCAGCAGCCAAGAGGCGGCTAGCGGGAGATACGAGCAGTACTTC. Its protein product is CASSQEAASGRYEQYF. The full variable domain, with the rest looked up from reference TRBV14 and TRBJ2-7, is EAGVTQFPSHSVIEKGQTVTLRCDPISGHDNLYWYRRVMGKEIKFLLHFVKESKQDESGMPNNRFLAERTGGTYSTLKVQPAELEDSGVYFCASSQEAASGRYEQYFGPGTRLTVT.

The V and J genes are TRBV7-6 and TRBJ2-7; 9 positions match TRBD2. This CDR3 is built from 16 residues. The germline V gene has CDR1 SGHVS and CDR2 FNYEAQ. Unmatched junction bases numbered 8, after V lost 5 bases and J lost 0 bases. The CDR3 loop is CASSRRAGGNSYEQYF. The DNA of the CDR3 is TGTGCCAGCAGCCGCAGAGCGGGAGGAAACTCCTACGAGCAGTACTTC.